Listed here are 28 T cell receptor beta chains from one sample, sequenced in a study of prognosis after radiotherapy for stage I lung cancer. TCR beta CDR3 was amplified from genomic DNA by two-round multiplex PCR. Every TRBV and TRBJ gene had its own specific primer in first-round PCR. MiXCR, run by TCRdb on the multiplex PCR reads, gives a single entry per CDR3 protein. Altogether around 19,000 distinct CDR3 sequences are present, about 40% being singletons, with the ten largest covering around 40%. Sequenced material: PBMCs, taken before or after stereotactic body radiation therapy (not recorded which). The receptors derive from a donor older than 45 with non-small cell lung cancer.

This clonotype was detected a few times. The chain carries TRBV15 and TRBJ2-3; 12 bases agree with TRBD1. V was pared by 5 bases and J by 6 bases, with 6 bases of the junction left unmatched. The CDR3 is made up of 15 amino acids. CDR1 and CDR2 (germline): LNHNV, YYDKDF (reference sequence). In nucleotides, the CDR3 is TGTGCCACCAGCGTCGGGACAGGGGGCGCGGATACGCAGTATTTT. This sequence encodes CATSVGTGGADTQYF. The whole variable domain, remainder taken from reference TRBV15 and TRBJ2-3, is DAMVIQNPRYQVTQFGKPVTLSCSQTLNHNVMYWYQQKSSQAPKLLFHYYDKDFNNEADTPDNFQSRRPNTSFCFLDIRSPGLGDTAMYLCATSVGTGGADTQYFGPGTRLTVL.

The chain uses TRBV6-4 and TRBJ2-3, with D perhaps TRBD1 or TRBD2 (5 bases each). This CDR3 has 16 residues. V gave up 3 bases and J gave up 4 bases, with 17 bases separating them. Germline V gene sequence: CDR1 MRHNA, CDR2 SNTAGT. CDR3 coding DNA: TGTGCCAGCAGTGAAAGAGGGTGGCAGGGCCCAGATACGCAGTATTTT. As protein: CASSERGWQGPDTQYF.

A note on this clonotype: Being one base from a much bigger clone, this may be a read error. The V call is TRBV29-1, the J call TRBJ1-1, with a weak D call TRBD1 (6 bases). The CDR3 loop spans 12 amino acids. Germline CDR1 is SQVTM and CDR2 is ANQGSEA. Trimming stripped 7 bases from V and 0 bases from J, with 9 bases between. CDR3 in DNA: TGCAGCGCCGGGACACTGAACACTGAAGCTTTCTTT. Translation: CSAGTLNTEAFF.

To note about this clonotype: The junction and the germline gene differ at one end; a read error may be behind it. The chain couples TRBV11-2 to TRBJ2-1; either TRBD1 or TRBD2 may supply D (5 bases each). CDR1 SGHAT and CDR2 FQNNGV come from the germline V gene. The CDR3 has 20 residues. CDR3 coding DNA: TGTGCCAGCAACTTAGATATTCGGGCAGGGAAGGGAGCTAGAGCATGTGAGCAGTTCTTC. Translating it yields CASNLDIRAGKGARACEQFF.

This clonotype was recorded many times. The chain joins TRBV12-5 to TRBJ2-2; D is perhaps TRBD2 (5 bases). The CDR3 spans 13 residues. The ends were cut back, 5 bases at V and 4 bases at J, with 8 bases in the middle. Germline V gives CDR1 LGHNT, CDR2 FRNRAP. The CDR3 reads CASGQSGTGELFF. CDR3 bases: TGTGCTAGTGGTCAAAGCGGCACCGGGGAGCTGTTTTTT.

This chain uses TRBV20-1 with TRBJ1-1, with a weak D call TRBD1 (5 bases). There are 12 residues in the CDR3. Between the trimmed V and J ends, which lost 4 bases and 3 bases, there was a span of 9 bases. From germline, CDR1 is DFQATT and CDR2 SNEGSKA (reference sequence). The CDR3 region has the DNA TGCAGTGCTATCGGGGGGTACACTGAAGCTTTCTTT. This translates into CSAIGGYTEAFF.

This clonotype was seen ten or more times. The chain carries TRBV28 and TRBJ2-7; 7 bases agree with TRBD1. Germline V gives CDR1 MDHEN, CDR2 SYDVKM. The CDR3 is made up of 15 amino acids. The V and J ends lost 4 bases and 7 bases, in that order; junction bases with no gene match: 13. The CDR3 protein is CASSSGQPGFGEQYF. In nucleotides, the CDR3 is TGTGCCAGCAGTTCGGGACAGCCAGGTTTCGGTGAGCAGTACTTC.

The rearrangement links TRBV6-1 to TRBJ2-7; D could derive from TRBD1 or TRBD2 (5 bases each). CDR1 is MNHNS and CDR2 is SASEGT in the germline V gene. Trimming removed 7 bases from V and 2 bases from J, with 12 bases in between. CDR3 length equals 13 residues. The DNA of the CDR3 is TGTGCCAGCATACGGGGACCCGCCTACGAGCAGTACTTC. Translated: CASIRGPAYEQYF.

The sample holds many counts of this clonotype. The chain combines TRBV6-1 with TRBJ1-1, with a possible D match to TRBD1 (5 bases). V lost 6 bases to trimming and J lost 2 bases, with 10 bases between them. Germline CDR1 is MNHNS and CDR2 is SASEGT. This CDR3 has 13 amino acids. The CDR3 sequence: CASSRDRNTEAFF. In DNA, the CDR3 is TGTGCCAGCAGCAGAGACAGAAACACTGAAGCTTTCTTT.

This clonotype has ten or more counts. The chain joins TRBV10-3 to TRBJ1-1; D gene uncertain. This CDR3 is 14 amino acids long. The ends were cut back, 4 bases at V and 2 bases at J, with 11 bases in the middle. Germline loops: CDR1 ENHRY, CDR2 SYGVKD. CDR3 bases: TGTGCCATCAGTGGCGAATCAGGAAACACTGAAGCTTTCTTT. It encodes CAISGESGNTEAFF.

This clonotype came up a few times. A far larger clone differs by one base, so this is likely a read error. The J gene is TRBJ1-6, the V gene TRBV6-9; D remains ambiguous. The V end lost 2 bases, the J end lost 14 bases, and 10 bases lay between the germline ends. Per the germline V gene, CDR1 is MNHGY and CDR2 is SVAAGI. The CDR3 consists of 12 residues. The CDR3 sequence is CASSYKAESLHF. CDR3 sequence (DNA): TGTGCCAGCAGTTATAAGGCGGAGTCCCTCCACTTT.

V usage is TRBV30 and J usage is TRBJ1-6, with 9 bases fitting TRBD1. The germline V gene has CDR1 GTSNPN and CDR2 SVGIG (reference sequence). Trimming cost V 3 bases and J 7 bases; bases outside gene matches: 7. The CDR3 totals 15 residues. The CDR3 DNA sequence: TGTGCCTGGAGCCTACAGGGGGCAGGGAATTCACCCCTCCACTTT. It translates to CAWSLQGAGNSPLHF.

This clonotype was detected many times. The rearrangement uses TRBV2 and TRBJ2-1; D is possibly TRBD2 (6 bases). This CDR3 comprises 13 residues. V shed 6 bases and J shed 7 bases, with 13 bases lying between them. Germline loops: CDR1 SNHLY, CDR2 FYNNEI. CDR3 protein: CASSELARNEQFF. The CDR3 nucleotides read TGTGCCAGCAGCGAACTAGCCCGTAATGAGCAGTTCTTC. Full variable domain (remainder filled in from reference TRBV2 and TRBJ2-1): EPEVTQTPSHQVTQMGQEVILRCVPISNHLYFYWYRQILGQKVEFLVSFYNNEISEKSEIFDDQFSVERPDGSNFTLKIRSTKLEDSAMYFCASSELARNEQFFGPGTRLTVL.

This clonotype occurred a few times. This may be a read error, as it is one base from a much larger clone. The chain has TRBV5-1 and TRBJ1-4; 8 bases map to TRBD1. The germline V gene has CDR1 SGHRS and CDR2 YFSETQ. The CDR3 is 16 amino acids. CDR3 nucleotides: TGCGTCAGCAGCTTGGTCCAGGGGGCGGGTAATGAAAAACTGTTTTTT. Translation gives CVSSLVQGAGNEKLFF.

About this clonotype: With a far larger clone one base away, a read error is the likely cause. The chain carries TRBV4-1 and TRBJ1-2, with a possible D match to TRBD1 (6 bases). Germline CDR1 is MGHRA and CDR2 is YSYEKL. This CDR3 has 12 amino acids. V dropped 5 bases and J dropped 8 bases, with 12 bases sitting between them. CDR3 coding DNA: TGCGCCAGCAGCTTGGACAGCAAGGGCTACACCTTC. It encodes CASSLDSKGYTF.

V gene TRBV5-1 combines with J gene TRBJ2-7, with a tentative D call TRBD1 (5 bases). Looked up from germline, CDR1 is SGHRS and CDR2 is YFSETQ. V shed 1 base and J shed 6 bases, with 14 bases lying between them. The CDR3 length is 14 residues. The CDR3 DNA reads as TGCGCCAGCAGCTTGAGCTCAGGGCAGGTCGAGCAGTACTTC. Translated, it gives CASSLSSGQVEQYF.

This clonotype occurred many times. V and J are TRBV12-3 or TRBV12-4 and TRBJ2-2; no firm D call. Between the trimmed V and J ends, which lost 1 base and 4 bases, there was a span of 7 bases. The length of the CDR3 is 14 residues. Here the CDR3 DNA reads TGTGCCAGCAGTTTAGTCGGTGGCACCGGGGAGCTGTTTTTT. It codes for CASSLVGGTGELFF.

The chain recombines TRBV6-2 or TRBV6-3 with TRBJ1-3; D unresolved. Germline-derived CDR1 and CDR2 are MNHEY and SVGEGT. The CDR3 has 16 amino acids. V was pared by 7 bases and J by 2 bases, with 18 bases between. The CDR3 protein is CASTPNVVFTGNTIYF. The CDR3, as DNA: TGTGCCAGCACTCCAAACGTGGTTTTTACTGGAAACACCATATATTTT.

This clonotype was counted many times. The V call is TRBV2, the J call TRBJ2-1; D is undetermined. Trimming shortened V by 6 bases and J by 7 bases, and 16 bases separated the two germline ends. The CDR3 has 14 residues. CDR1 and CDR2 from the germline V gene are SNHLY and FYNNEI. The CDR3 loop reads CASRTTQGQNEQFF. CDR3 DNA sequence: TGTGCCAGCAGGACGACTCAAGGGCAGAATGAGCAGTTCTTC.

As to this clonotype: Just one base apart from a much larger clone, this may be a read error. This chain connects TRBV6-1 to TRBJ2-2, with 7 bases fitting TRBD2. With 6 bases clipped from V and 7 bases from J, the junction kept 14 bases outside the gene matches. Germline CDR1 reads MNHNS; CDR2 reads SASEGT. This CDR3 has 16 residues. The CDR3: CASRGGEQWAGGELFF. The CDR3 DNA sequence: TGTGCCAGCAGGGGGGGGGAGCAGTGGGCCGGCGGGGAGCTGTTTTTT.

To note about this clonotype: This may arise from a read error, as a much more abundant clone is one base away. Here the CDR3 reads CASIGQGQPGETQYF. Here the CDR3 DNA reads TGCGCCAGCATCGGACAGGGACAACCTGGGGAGACCCAGTACTTC. This chain uses TRBV5-1 with TRBJ2-5; 8 nucleotides agree with TRBD1. Trimming cost V 6 bases and J 5 bases; bases outside gene matches: 12. This CDR3 is 15 amino acids long. CDR1 and CDR2 (germline): SGHRS, YFSETQ.

The V and J genes are TRBV6-2 or TRBV6-3 and TRBJ2-3; TRBD2 might be the D (5 bases). The V and J ends lost 7 bases and 9 bases respectively, with 26 bases between them. Germline lookup yields CDR1 MNHEY and CDR2 SVGEGT. The CDR3 spans 16 residues. CDR3 amino acids: CASTPIKDLRTRTQYF. The CDR3 DNA reads TGTGCCAGCACCCCCATTAAAGACCTTCGGACTCGAACGCAGTATTTT.

This clonotype was observed a single time. This rearrangement joins TRBV20-1 to TRBJ1-6, with a weak D call TRBD1 (5 bases). The CDR3 sequence is 14 residues long. V was pared by 3 bases and J by 7 bases, with 13 bases between. CDR1 is DFQATT and CDR2 is SNEGSKA in the germline V gene (reference sequence). Written as DNA, the CDR3 is TGCAGTGCTAGCTACGACAGTGAGAATTCACCCCTCCACTTT. Translated, it gives CSASYDSENSPLHF.

The table lists this clonotype with many counts. This chain joins TRBV20-1 and TRBJ2-3; D gene unclear. Trimming shortened V by 3 bases and J by 2 bases, and 3 bases separated the two germline ends. Germline CDR1 and CDR2: DFQATT and SNEGSKA (reference sequence). CDR3 length equals 11 residues. In DNA, the CDR3 is TGCAGTGCTAGGATCACAGATACGCAGTATTTT. It yields the protein CSARITDTQYF.

Ten or more counts support this clonotype. This chain joins TRBV2 and TRBJ2-5; no definite D call. V was clipped by 3 bases and J by 7 bases, with 3 bases between them. The CDR3 has 10 residues. The germline V gene has CDR1 SNHLY and CDR2 FYNNEI. In DNA, the CDR3 is TGTGCCAGCAGTGACGGGACCCAGTACTTC. As protein: CASSDGTQYF.

This clonotype was recorded many times. V is TRBV27 and J is TRBJ2-7; D gene uncertain. Germline CDR1 MNHEY, CDR2 SMNVEV (reference sequence). This CDR3 spans 14 amino acids. The V end lost 5 bases, the J end lost 6 bases, and 17 bases lay between the germline ends. The CDR3 region has the DNA TGTGCCAGCAGTATAGACGGATTTCCTGCCGAGCAGTACTTC. As protein: CASSIDGFPAEQYF.

This clonotype has at least ten counts. This chain joins TRBV5-1 and TRBJ2-5, with TRBD1 identical over 7 bases. CDR3 length: 14 amino acids. The trim removed 4 bases at V and 5 bases at J, leaving 8 bases unmatched. Germline CDR1 and CDR2: SGHRS and YFSETQ. CDR3 protein: CASSDVRGQETQYF. CDR3 DNA: TGCGCCAGCAGCGACGTGAGGGGGCAGGAGACCCAGTACTTC.

This clonotype was detected only once. A read error is possible here, since a much larger clone lies one base away. The rearrangement joins TRBV11-3 to TRBJ2-4; D not resolved. The CDR3 covers 16 residues. From germline, CDR1 is SGHNT and CDR2 YENEEA. CDR3 sequence: CAPPRTGAIAKNIHYF. CDR3 bases: TGTGCCCCTCCCCGAACGGGCGCCATAGCCAAAAACATTCATTACTTC.